The T cell receptor (beta chain) under discussion was sequenced for a study of technical replicates of blood from a handful of donors (dated by TCRdb to between 2016 and 2019). V is cut by 6 bases and J by 4 bases, and the space between the germline ends is 12 bases. From the germline V gene, CDR1 is SNHLY and CDR2 is FYNNEI. Including cysteine and phenylalanine, the CDR3 has 13 amino acids. Kept here is only the CDR3 DNA, which spans 39 bases and is read in frame from base 1. In this sample, this clone turned up a few times. Its target antigen remains unknown. Qualities for individual bases were not recorded, and no much larger clone is one base off. Library construction relied on the immunoSEQ multiplex PCR assay. This is the immuneACCESS table as TCRdb keeps it, with only in-frame sequences that have V and J called. A part of the clones is gone; compared with another copy, unresolved V genes explain less than half, and the rest is unexplained. For this sample the table gives about 94,000 clones, of which approximately 95% were detected only once. 0.2% to 0.25% of the sample lies in the top ten.

Material for sequencing was T cells isolated from PBMCs. The V gene is TRBV2 and the J gene is TRBJ1-1; TRBD1 might be the D gene, on 6 matching bases. The source of this sequence is a human donor in good health. The CDR3 region has the sequence CASRRGASTEAFF. The bases are TGTGCCAGCAGACGGGGGGCGTCCACTGAAGCTTTCTTT.